A selection of T cell receptor beta chains follows, all from one sample in a study of technical replicates of blood from several donors. TCRdb keeps only in-frame clones here, not all; method: immunoSEQ multiplex PCR. Of some 13,000 clones in the sample, 95% are singletons; the top ten hold 7.4%. Sequencing was performed on PBMCs. These receptors originate from a human donor in good health. The CDR3 runs from the conserved cysteine through the conserved F or W. D genes are given only for firm matches. Clone size is given for some rows only: seen once, a few or many times, or a class if the clone is expanded.

V gene: TRBV1; D gene: NA; J gene: TRBJ2-3; clone size: NA; CDR3 DNA: TGCACCAGCAGCCAAGATGCCCCGAGACAGCAGGTCACAGATACGCAGTATTTT; CDR3 protein: CTSSQDAPRQQVTDTQYF
V gene: TRBV5-5; D gene: TRBD2; J gene: TRBJ2-7; clone size: NA; CDR3 DNA: TGTGCCAGCAGCTTCCCGGGGGGTTACGAGCAGTACTTC; CDR3 protein: CASSFPGGYEQYF
V gene: TRBV11-2; D gene: TRBD2; J gene: TRBJ2-1; clone size: NA; CDR3 DNA: TGTGCCAGCATCCTAGCGGGAGCCAATGAGCAGTTCTTC; CDR3 protein: CASILAGANEQFF
V gene: TRBV7-8; D gene: TRBD1; J gene: TRBJ1-1; clone size: NA; CDR3 DNA: TGTGCCAGCAGCTCACAACAGGGGACTGAAGCTTTCTTT; CDR3 protein: CASSSQQGTEAFF
V gene: TRBV9; D gene: NA; J gene: TRBJ2-2; clone size: NA; CDR3 DNA: TGTGCCAGCAGCGTAGTGGTCGGTTATGGCGGGGAGCTGTTTTTT; CDR3 protein: CASSVVVGYGGELFF
V gene: TRBV9; D gene: TRBD2; J gene: TRBJ2-5; clone size: NA; CDR3 DNA: TGTGCCAGCAGCCGAAGGGGAGGGACTAGCGGGGAAGAGACCCAGTACTTC; CDR3 protein: CASSRRGGTSGEETQYF
V gene: TRBV19; D gene: NA; J gene: TRBJ1-5; clone size: NA; CDR3 DNA: TGTGCCAGTAGTATCCAGGGTGATCAGCCCCAGCATTTT; CDR3 protein: CASSIQGDQPQHF
V gene: TRBV7-8; D gene: NA; J gene: TRBJ1-3; clone size: NA; CDR3 DNA: TGTGCCAGCAGCTCAGCACAACAGGGAGTAACAGGAAACACCATATATTTT; CDR3 protein: CASSSAQQGVTGNTIYF
V gene: TRBV27; D gene: TRBD1; J gene: TRBJ2-7; clone size: NA; CDR3 DNA: TGTGCCAGCAGTTTATTTGACAGGGGCGGCGAGCAGTACTTC; CDR3 protein: CASSLFDRGGEQYF
V gene: TRBV5-1; D gene: NA; J gene: TRBJ1-1; clone size: once; CDR3 DNA: TGCGCCAGCAGCTTGGAATCCAGGAACACTGAAGCTTTCTTT; CDR3 protein: CASSLESRNTEAFF
V gene: TRBV5-5; D gene: NA; J gene: TRBJ1-2; clone size: NA; CDR3 DNA: TGTGCCAGCAGCTTGGATCCGGACAGCCTCTCTAACTATGGCTACACCTTC; CDR3 protein: CASSLDPDSLSNYGYTF
V gene: TRBV5-4; D gene: TRBD2; J gene: TRBJ2-7; clone size: NA; CDR3 DNA: TGTGCCAGCAGTTGGGACTACTCCTACGAGCAGTACTTC; CDR3 protein: CASSWDYSYEQYF
V gene: TRBV27; D gene: NA; J gene: TRBJ2-7; clone size: NA; CDR3 DNA: TGTGCCAGCAGTCGGGAAATCCGAGGCTACGAGCAGTACTTC; CDR3 protein: CASSREIRGYEQYF
V gene: TRBV6-1; D gene: NA; J gene: TRBJ2-2; clone size: NA; CDR3 DNA: TGTGCCAGCAGTTCGAGACTCGTCACCGGGGAGCTGTTTTTT; CDR3 protein: CASSSRLVTGELFF
V gene: TRBV30; D gene: NA; J gene: TRBJ2-7; clone size: NA; CDR3 DNA: TGTGCGTGGAAATCTGGAGGAGTCTTCGAGCAGTACTTC; CDR3 protein: CAWKSGGVFEQYF
V gene: TRBV27; D gene: NA; J gene: TRBJ1-5; clone size: NA; CDR3 DNA: TGTGCCAGCAGTTTATCCTTTAATCAGCCCCAGCATTTT; CDR3 protein: CASSLSFNQPQHF
V gene: TRBV30; D gene: NA; J gene: TRBJ1-1; clone size: NA; CDR3 DNA: TGTGCCTGGAGTCCCGGGACACCGAACACTGAAGCTTTCTTT; CDR3 protein: CAWSPGTPNTEAFF
V gene: TRBV27; D gene: NA; J gene: TRBJ2-7; clone size: NA; CDR3 DNA: TGTGCCAGCAGTTTATTCGGGGGTGAGCAGTACTTC; CDR3 protein: CASSLFGGEQYF